Given below is one T cell receptor beta chain in context. This sample's RNA came from whole unsorted tissue. This sample is drawn from a study of tumor and adjacent non-tumor tissue in lung cancer. A modified ARM-PCR protocol with three rounds of nested PCR amplified TCRbeta. From the multiplex PCR reads, TCRdb called clonotypes with MiXCR, one entry per CDR3 protein. The sample records roughly 75,000 distinct CDR3 sequences, 60% to 80% being singletons. This TCR derives from a woman aged 45-65 years with non-small cell lung cancer. The specimen was lung tumor tissue.

The CDR3 is CASSLVSGESAGELFF. The CDR3 DNA sequence: TGCGCCAGCAGCTTGGTTAGCGGGGAATCCGCTGGGGAGCTGTTTTTT. The chain couples TRBV5-1 to TRBJ2-2; 8 bases are a match to TRBD2. This CDR3 has 16 residues. J gave up 8 bases and V 0 bases, and 9 bases lay outside the gene matches. CDR1 and CDR2 from the germline V gene are SGHRS and YFSETQ.